This T cell receptor (beta chain) is from a study of cytomegalovirus exposure and HLA in healthy donors. Researchers ran the PCR with 60 Vbeta and 13 Jbeta primers. Assay used: immunoSEQ multiplex PCR; TCRdb lists only in-frame clones, some missing. The sample carries 150,000 to 200,000 clones, around 68% recorded once. Study-wide results and limits: The authors confirmed in vitro that three CMV-associated chains were specific for CMV antigens.

As concerns this clone: Its antigen is not known.

Trimming removed 0 bases at V and 7 bases at J, with 16 bases between. The CDR3 consists of 15 residues. Germline values: CDR1 SGHNT, CDR2 YYREEE (reference sequence). The chain joins TRBV5-4 to TRBJ1-1, with D possibly being TRBD1 (5 bases). This TCR was recovered from a girl aged 10 to 17 in good health and CMV-seronegative. Sample: PBMCs. For the CDR3, the DNA is TGTGCCAGCAGCTTGGTCGGAGGGGCGACAAATGAAGCTTTCTTT. Its protein is CASSLVGGATNEAFF. The complete variable domain, with remaining parts taken from reference TRBV5-4 and TRBJ1-1, reads ETGVTQSPTHLIKTRGQQVTLRCSSQSGHNTVSWYQQALGQGPQFIFQYYREEENGRGNFPPRFSGLQFPNYSSELNVNALELDDSALYLCASSLVGGATNEAFFGQGTRLTVV.